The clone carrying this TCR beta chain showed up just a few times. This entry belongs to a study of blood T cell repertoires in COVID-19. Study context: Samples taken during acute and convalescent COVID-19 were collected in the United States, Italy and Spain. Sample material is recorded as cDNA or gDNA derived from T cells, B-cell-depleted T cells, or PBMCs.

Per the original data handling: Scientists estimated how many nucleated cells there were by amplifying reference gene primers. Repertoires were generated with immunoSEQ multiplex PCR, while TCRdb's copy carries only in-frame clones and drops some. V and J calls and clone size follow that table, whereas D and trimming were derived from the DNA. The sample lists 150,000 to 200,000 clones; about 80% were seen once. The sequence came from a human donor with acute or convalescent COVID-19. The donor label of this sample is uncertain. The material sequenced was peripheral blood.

The CDR3: CASSRPGADTQYF. The CDR3 DNA sequence: TGTGCCAGCAGCCGGCCCGGGGCAGATACGCAGTATTTT. The chain combines TRBV7-2 with TRBJ2-3, with a weak D call TRBD2 (5 bases). CDR1 is SGHTA and CDR2 is FQGNSA in the germline V gene. V was trimmed by 5 bases and J by 4 bases, leaving 10 bases between them. CDR3 length equals 13 residues.